This T cell receptor beta chain derives from a study of lymphopenia after photon versus proton radiotherapy. General study results and limits: Proton therapy kept repertoires fairly stable, unlike photons, which gained effector/memory cells. Larger post-nadir TCR diversity loss correlated inversely with survival in deceased patients. Post-nadir diversity loss with photons came from oligoclonal expansion, particularly CD8+ Temra cells.

Notes on this clone: Its cognate antigen is unknown.

Produced via immunoSEQ multiplex PCR; TCRdb's table is partial and in-frame only. The sample lists tens of thousands of clones, approximately 91% occurring once. The sequence was obtained from a woman in her 70s with pancreatic cancer. The source was peripheral blood, collected from a patient treated with photon-based radiotherapy.

CDR3 DNA sequence: TGTGCCAGTAAGTCGCGGGAGAATGAGCAGTTCTTC. It is translated as CASKSRENEQFF. The chain carries TRBV19 and TRBJ2-1; 7 positions agree with TRBD2. V lost 7 bases, J lost 7 bases, and 4 bases stayed unmatched. The CDR3 runs 12 residues. Germline loops: CDR1 LNHDA, CDR2 SQIVND (reference sequence). Together with reference TRBV19 and TRBJ2-1, the CDR3 gives the full variable domain: DGGITQSPKYLFRKEGQNVTLSCEQNLNHDAMYWYRQDPGQGLRLIYYSQIVNDFQKGDIAEGYSVSREKKESFPLTVTSAQKNPTAFYLCASKSRENEQFFGPGTRLTVL.